The 30 T cell receptor beta chains presented below share a single source sample, sequenced in a study of molecular identifiers for immune sequencing clone quantification. TCRdb independently ran MiXCR on the PCR reads; one entry per CDR3 protein. The table lists about 98,000 distinct CDR3 sequences, under 40% of them singletons, with approximately 10% in the top ten. Sequenced: naive CD8+ T cells from blood, with Jurkat cell RNA spiked in. Subset defined: FACS-sorted CD8+CD4-CCR7+CD45RA+ naive T cells. The receptors shown here come from a human donor in good health. Some libraries in this study had Jurkat cell RNA spiked in.

The V and J genes are TRBV27 and TRBJ2-2; D is perhaps TRBD1 (6 bases). The CDR3 totals 14 residues. Germline-derived CDR1 and CDR2 are MNHEY and SMNVEV (reference sequence). V was trimmed by 2 bases and J by 5 bases, leaving 9 bases between them. The CDR3 reads CASSLGTLTGELFF. CDR3 bases: TGTGCCAGCAGTTTAGGGACACTAACCGGGGAGCTGTTTTTT.

In regard to this clonotype: With a much larger clone just one base away, this may be a read error. The chain combines TRBV10-2 with TRBJ1-5; D not resolved. This CDR3 contains 13 residues. Looked up from germline, CDR1 is WSHSY and CDR2 is SAAADI. The V end was cut by 11 bases, the J end by 5 bases, with 16 bases between. The CDR3 here is CACTSVVYQPQHF. Here the CDR3 DNA reads TGCGCCTGTACCAGCGTCGTTTATCAGCCCCAGCATTTT.

The gene calls are TRBV20-1 and TRBJ1-6; D remains unclear. V was pared by 1 base and J by 9 bases, with 16 bases between. Looked up from germline, CDR1 is DFQATT and CDR2 is SNEGSKA (reference sequence). The CDR3 length is 15 residues. CDR3 DNA sequence: TGCAGTGCTAGAGGTCCCGGACCACGCACTTCACCCCTCCACTTT. Protein sequence: CSARGPGPRTSPLHF.

A few counts support this clonotype. This chain links TRBV11-2 with TRBJ2-7, with D perhaps TRBD1 (6 bases). The CDR3 loop spans 14 amino acids. The V gene lost 3 bases and the J gene lost 2 bases, with 11 bases spanning the gap. Germline V gene sequence: CDR1 SGHAT, CDR2 FQNNGV. For the CDR3, the DNA is TGTGCCAGCAGCTTCGGAAAGGGGGCCTACGAGCAGTACTTC. Protein sequence: CASSFGKGAYEQYF. Filled out from reference TRBV11-2 and TRBJ2-7, the complete variable domain reads EAGVAQSPRYKIIEKRQSVAFWCNPISGHATLYWYQQILGQGPKLLIQFQNNGVVDDSQLPKDRFSAERLKGVDSTLKIQPAKLEDSAVYLCASSFGKGAYEQYFGPGTRLTVT.

This clonotype was recorded many times. This chain links TRBV7-8 with TRBJ1-3; no firm D call. CDR1 and CDR2 from the germline V gene are SGHVS and FQNEAQ. V shed 7 bases and J shed 0 bases, with 10 bases lying between them. The length of the CDR3 is 14 residues. The CDR3 DNA reads TGTGCCAGCAACACTATAGTCTCTGGAAACACCATATATTTT. It codes for CASNTIVSGNTIYF. Using reference TRBV7-8 and TRBJ1-3 for the parts outside the CDR3, the full variable domain is GAGVSQSPRYKVAKRGQDVALRCDPISGHVSLFWYQQALGQGPEFLTYFQNEAQLDKSGLPSDRFFAERPEGSVSTLKIQRTQQEDSAVYLCASNTIVSGNTIYFGEGSWLTVV.

Comments on this clonotype: A much larger clone lies a single base off, so this may be a read error. The V and J genes are TRBV7-8 and TRBJ2-4; 12 nucleotides agree with TRBD2. The J call could be wrong; TRBJ2-1 is a better fit for the DNA end. CDR1 and CDR2 (germline): SGHVS, FQNEAQ. The CDR3 runs to 18 residues. The CDR3 DNA reads as TGTGCCAGCAGCTTAGCTGCTGGACTAGCGGGACCCAAAAACATTCAGTTCTTC. Residues: CASSLAAGLAGPKNIQFF.

This clonotype occurred a few times. The V call is TRBV24-1, the J call TRBJ2-3, with D hard to call. Trimming pared 6 bases from V and 2 bases from J, leaving 17 bases between. This CDR3 region has 16 residues. The germline gives CDR1 KGHDR, CDR2 SFDVKD. This chain's CDR3 is CATSRPDQHITDTQYF. CDR3 bases: TGTGCCACCAGTCGACCCGACCAACATATCACAGATACGCAGTATTTT.

For this clonotype: The junction shows a germline mismatch at one end, possibly a read error. The chain couples TRBV18 to TRBJ1-6; perhaps TRBD1 as D (6 bases). The germline gives CDR1 KGHSH, CDR2 LQKENI. The CDR3 spans 16 residues. CDR3: CASSPRSGATALTLRF. In nucleotides, the CDR3 is TGTGCCAGCTCACCACGTTCGGGGGCGACAGCACTAACCCTCCGCTTT.

This clonotype appeared a single time. This may be a read error: a much more frequent sequence differs by one nucleotide. The V and J genes are TRBV20-1 and TRBJ2-1; 12 bases are a match to TRBD2. CDR1 and CDR2 (germline): DFQATT, SNEGSKA (reference sequence). The CDR3 length is 14 residues. CDR3 in DNA: TGCAGTGCCCGACTAGCGGGAGTCGTCAATGAGCAGCTCTTC. Translating gives CSARLAGVVNEQLF.

V gene TRBV27 combines with J gene TRBJ2-1; D unclear. There are 13 residues in the CDR3. The V gene's germline CDR1 is MNHEY and CDR2 SMNVEV (reference sequence). Trimming stripped 3 bases from V and 6 bases from J, with 9 bases between. Written as DNA, the CDR3 is TGTGCCAGCAGTTTTTCGACCTTCAATGAGCAGTTCTTC. Translated: CASSFSTFNEQFF.

Worth noting for this clonotype: A read error may be the cause here, since a much bigger clone is one base away. This rearrangement joins TRBV5-3 to TRBJ1-1; D remains ambiguous. TRBV5-3 is sorted into the ORF group, with uncertain function. The CDR3 loop spans 12 amino acids. DNA of the CDR3: TGTGCCAGCAGCTTGCAGAACACTGGAGCTTTCTTT. Protein: CASSLQNTGAFF.

Concerning this clonotype: This may be a read error: a much more frequent sequence differs by one nucleotide. Likely a read error: the CDR3 ends without its conserved phenylalanine or tryptophan. The chain employs TRBV12-3 or TRBV12-4 and TRBJ2-5; D unresolved. Trimming took 8 bases from V and 9 from J, leaving 7 bases between them. The CDR3 spans 9 residues. This CDR3 reads CASGRPQYY. Written as DNA, the CDR3 is TGTGCCAGCGGCCGCCCCCAGTACTAC.

Here the CDR3 DNA reads TGTGCCAGTAGTATGAACAGGGGGGACGGCAATCAGCCCCAGCATTTT. Translation: CASSMNRGDGNQPQHF. The V gene is TRBV19, the J gene TRBJ1-5, with 8 positions matching TRBD1. Germline CDR1 reads LNHDA; CDR2 reads SQIVND (reference sequence). Trimming took 3 bases from V and 2 from J; bases not matched to a gene: 6. The CDR3 has 16 amino acids.

This clonotype was observed at least ten times. CDR3: CATEDTDGTQYF. The CDR3 coding sequence is TGTGCCACCGAGGACACCGACGGAACCCAGTACTTC. J is TRBJ2-5 and V is TRBV6-5, with D perhaps matching TRBD1 (5 bases). The CDR3 spans 12 residues. The germline gives CDR1 MNHEY, CDR2 SVGAGI. V lost 10 bases, J lost 8 bases, and 17 bases lay in between.

The sample holds a few counts of this clonotype. The junction departs from germline at one end; a sequencing error may be responsible. The chain uses TRBV28 and TRBJ1-5; no reliable D call. The CDR3 is 15 residues long. Germline V CDR1 and CDR2: MDHEN, SYDVKM. The CDR3 region has the DNA TGTGCCAGCAGTTCTGGTCGAGTCGGGAATCGGCCCCAGCATTTT. It encodes CASSSGRVGNRPQHF.

This chain uses TRBV28 with TRBJ2-5; tentative D call: TRBD1 (6 bases). Germline CDR1 MDHEN, CDR2 SYDVKM. The CDR3 totals 13 residues. The V end lost 5 bases, the J end lost 0 bases, and 7 bases lay between the germline ends. CDR3: CASSRQDQETQYF. In DNA form, the CDR3 reads TGTGCCAGCAGTCGACAGGACCAAGAGACCCAGTACTTC.

With regard to this clonotype: This sequence may be a read error, since a much larger clone differs from it by one base. The V gene is TRBV13, the J gene TRBJ1-4; no clear D gene. Trimming shortened V by 10 bases and J by 5 bases, and 14 bases separated the two germline ends. Germline CDR1 and CDR2: PRHDT and FYEKMQ (reference sequence). There are 13 residues in the CDR3. CDR3 sequence (DNA): TGTGCCAACAAAGGCAGCACGAATGAAAAACTGTTTTTT. This translates into CANKGSTNEKLFF. The complete variable domain, with remaining parts taken from reference TRBV13 and TRBJ1-4, reads AAGVIQSPRHLIKEKRETATLKCYPIPRHDTVYWYQQGPGQDPQFLISFYEKMQSDKGSIPDRFSAQQFSDYHSELNMSSLELGDSALYFCANKGSTNEKLFFGSGTQLSVL.

The genes are TRBV14 and TRBJ2-5, with a weak D call TRBD2 (5 bases). This CDR3 region has 12 residues. Trimming shortened V by 6 bases and J by 5 bases, and 10 bases separated the two germline ends. Germline assignment: CDR1 SGHDN and CDR2 FVKESK. CDR3 nucleotide sequence: TGTGCCAGCAGGAGGGTAGGCGAGACCCAGTACTTC. Its protein is CASRRVGETQYF.

The J gene is TRBJ1-3, the V gene TRBV4-3; perhaps TRBD1 as D (5 bases). Per the germline V gene, CDR1 is LGHNA and CDR2 is YSLEER. The CDR3 has 16 amino acids. V shed 1 base and J shed 8 bases, with 18 bases lying between them. CDR3 residues: CASSQGSGRARDTIYF. The CDR3 DNA follows: TGCGCCAGCAGCCAAGGTTCAGGCAGGGCTCGTGACACCATATATTTT.

This chain uses TRBV13 with TRBJ2-3, with D perhaps matching TRBD2 (6 bases). The CDR3 spans 15 residues. V was trimmed by 4 bases and J by 6 bases, leaving 17 bases between them. Germline V gives CDR1 PRHDT, CDR2 FYEKMQ (reference sequence). CDR3 in amino acids: CASSWGGREADTQYF. The CDR3 coding sequence is TGTGCCAGCAGCTGGGGAGGCAGGGAGGCGGATACGCAGTATTTT.

V and J are TRBV28 and TRBJ1-6; TRBD1 agrees at 7 bases. J lost 5 bases, V lost 1 base, and 5 bases had no gene match. The CDR3 consists of 16 residues. Germline V gene data show CDR1 as MDHEN and CDR2 as SYDVKM. The CDR3, as DNA: TGTGCCAGCAGTTTATTTGGGGACAGAAATAATTCACCCCTCCACTTT. It translates to CASSLFGDRNNSPLHF.

The CDR3 reads CASSAGPQYF. CDR3 bases: TGTGCCAGCAGTGCAGGGCCGCAGTACTTC. The gene calls are TRBV2 and TRBJ2-7; possible D gene TRBD1, 5 bases. Germline CDR1 reads SNHLY; CDR2 reads FYNNEI. V dropped 4 bases and J dropped 9 bases, with 7 bases sitting between them. There are 10 residues in the CDR3.

Comment on this clonotype: Because the CDR3 is missing its conserved closing phenylalanine or tryptophan, this is likely a read error. The V and J genes are TRBV4-3 and TRBJ1-1; the D gene is possibly TRBD1 (6 bases). The CDR3 is made up of 16 amino acids. Germline lookup yields CDR1 LGHNA and CDR2 YSLEER. V lost 0 bases, J lost 1 base, and 12 bases lay in between. CDR3 nucleotide sequence: TGCGCCAGCAGCCAAGATTCAGGGGTACAGAACACTGAAGCTTTCTCT. This sequence encodes CASSQDSGVQNTEAFS.

The V gene is TRBV4-1, the J gene TRBJ2-1, with 12 bases lining up with TRBD2. CDR1 is MGHRA and CDR2 is YSYEKL in the germline V gene. V gave up 6 bases and J gave up 9 bases; unmatched junction bases: 9. The CDR3 runs to 15 residues. The CDR3 nucleotides read TGCGCCAGCAGTGGGTGGCTAGCGGGGGGGGGTGAGCAGTTCTTC. Its protein product is CASSGWLAGGGEQFF.

As concerns this clonotype: This sequence may be a read error, since a much larger clone differs from it by one base. The V gene is TRBV11-2, the J gene TRBJ2-7, with D possibly being TRBD2 (6 bases). The germline CDR1 and CDR2 sequences are SGHAT and FQNNGV. The CDR3 sequence is 15 residues long. The CDR3 here is CASSLMYGSSYEQNF. CDR3 bases: TGTGCCAGCAGCCTAATGTACGGGAGCTCCTACGAGCAGAACTTC.

This clonotype was observed a handful of times. The rearrangement uses TRBV7-7 and TRBJ2-3; TRBD2 might be the D (5 bases). The CDR3 totals 18 residues. The ends were cut back, 3 bases at V and 0 bases at J, with 19 bases in the middle. Germline CDR1 is SSHAT and CDR2 is FNYEAQ (reference sequence). The CDR3 sequence is CASSFSPLWEFSTDTQYF. Written as DNA, the CDR3 is TGTGCCAGCAGCTTTTCCCCTCTATGGGAGTTTAGCACAGATACGCAGTATTTT.

This sequence joins TRBV28 and TRBJ2-1; TRBD2 matches at 7 bases. The V gene end was trimmed by 3 bases and the J gene end by 9 bases; junction bases not matched to a gene: 11. The CDR3 extends over 15 amino acids. CDR1 and CDR2 from the germline V gene are MDHEN and SYDVKM. The CDR3 nucleotides read TGTGCCAGCAGTTTGCTAGCGGAAGGAGGGAGTGAGCAGTTCTTC. It yields the protein CASSLLAEGGSEQFF.

This clonotype was recorded many times. This sequence joins TRBV4-2 and TRBJ1-2; D gene ambiguous. The CDR3 has 12 amino acids. V shed 0 bases and J shed 8 bases, with 7 bases lying between them. Germline assignment: CDR1 LGHNA and CDR2 YNFKEQ. CDR3 sequence: CASSQDSQGYTF. CDR3 in DNA: TGTGCCAGCAGCCAAGATTCGCAGGGCTACACCTTC.

This chain joins TRBV27 and TRBJ2-7, with a weak D call TRBD1 (6 bases). From germline, CDR1 is MNHEY and CDR2 SMNVEV (reference sequence). Trimming stripped 0 bases from V and 0 bases from J, with 12 bases between. The CDR3 is made up of 16 amino acids. The CDR3 DNA is TGTGCCAGCAGTTTATCGAGGTCCAGGGGCTCCTACGAGCAGTACTTC. Encoded protein: CASSLSRSRGSYEQYF.

In this sample, this clonotype turned up a few times. The chain couples TRBV9 to TRBJ2-3, with a weak D call TRBD2 (6 bases). The CDR3 has 14 amino acids. V lost 2 bases and J 0 bases, leaving 7 bases between the germline ends. CDR1 SGDLS and CDR2 YYNGEE come from the germline V gene. The CDR3 region is CASSVAGSTDTQYF. CDR3 in DNA: TGTGCCAGCAGCGTGGCGGGGAGCACAGATACGCAGTATTTT.